Below are 13 T cell receptor beta chains sequenced from a single sample in a study of T cell repertoires in cytomegalovirus infection. TCRdb re-called the reads through MiXCR, storing one row per CDR3 protein. Among some 300,000 distinct CDR3 sequences listed, roughly a sixth were seen once. The source material was PBMCs. The receptor set was obtained from a human donor in good health (CMV status not recorded). Some clones in this sample may be carry-over from other donors' samples.

This clonotype appeared many times. V is TRBV7-9 and J is TRBJ1-3; 10 bases are a match to TRBD1. The CDR3 is 17 residues long. The ends lost 4 bases at V and 2 bases at J; junction bases unmatched: 8. Looked up from germline, CDR1 is SEHNR and CDR2 is FQNEAQ (reference sequence). CDR3 coding DNA: TGTGCCAGCAGCTACGGCCCCGGGACAGGGGCTGGAAACACCATATATTTT. It codes for CASSYGPGTGAGNTIYF.

This clonotype was counted only a few times. The chain links TRBV7-9 to TRBJ1-2; 8 nucleotides line up with TRBD1. The CDR3 is 16 amino acids. Trimming at V came to 1 base and at J to 4 bases, leaving 8 bases not matched to a gene. The germline gives CDR1 SEHNR, CDR2 FQNEAQ (reference sequence). Here the CDR3 reads CASSLGTGTGFYGYTF. CDR3 in DNA: TGTGCCAGCAGCTTAGGGACCGGGACAGGCTTCTATGGCTACACCTTC.

CDR3 in DNA: TGTGCCATCAGTGAGTCGGGGGCCTTCACCTCTGGAAACACCATATATTTT. Its protein product is CAISESGAFTSGNTIYF. The V gene is TRBV10-3, the J gene TRBJ1-3; possibly TRBD1 for D (6 bases). This CDR3 is built from 17 residues. Trimming left V 0 bases short and J 0 bases short, with 12 bases between. CDR1 and CDR2 from the germline V gene are ENHRY and SYGVKD.

In this sample, this clonotype turned up many times. V usage is TRBV28 and J usage is TRBJ2-7; possible D gene TRBD2, 6 bases. The CDR3 totals 14 residues. V was shortened by 5 bases and J by 6 bases, with 17 bases between the two germline ends. Germline CDR1 reads MDHEN; CDR2 reads SYDVKM. DNA of the CDR3: TGTGCCAGCAGTCTCAATCCGGGAGCGACCGAGCAGTACTTC. This codes for CASSLNPGATEQYF.

This clonotype came up many times. The gene calls are TRBV7-9 and TRBJ1-1; D remains unclear. Germline CDR1 SEHNR, CDR2 FQNEAQ (reference sequence). V dropped 4 bases and J dropped 4 bases, with 22 bases sitting between them. The CDR3 consists of 17 residues. In DNA, the CDR3 is TGTGCCAGCAGCTCCTCTCCCGGATCGGGGTGGAGCACTGAAGCTTTCTTT. Translated, it gives CASSSSPGSGWSTEAFF.

This chain uses TRBV4-2 with TRBJ2-5, with D maybe TRBD1 (6 bases). CDR3 size: 17 residues. V was clipped by 6 bases and J by 3 bases, with 23 bases between them. Germline CDR1 and CDR2: LGHNA and YNFKEQ. The CDR3 here is CASSPTGTNGPKETQYF. The CDR3 nucleotides are TGTGCCAGCAGTCCGACCGGGACAAATGGCCCGAAAGAGACCCAGTACTTC.

The rearrangement links TRBV2 to TRBJ2-7, with D tentatively TRBD1 or TRBD2 (5 bases each). CDR3 length: 12 amino acids. V was trimmed by 6 bases and J by 3 bases, leaving 9 bases between them. Per the germline V gene, CDR1 is SNHLY and CDR2 is FYNNEI. In DNA form, the CDR3 reads TGTGCCAGCAGGGAGGACAACTACGAGCAGTACTTC. Its protein is CASREDNYEQYF.

The chain employs TRBV2 and TRBJ1-5; D is undetermined. The germline V gene has CDR1 SNHLY and CDR2 FYNNEI. This CDR3 region has 14 residues. The ends were cut back, 2 bases at V and 3 bases at J, with 8 bases in the middle. The CDR3 region has the DNA TGTGCCAGCAGTGAAATCAGCATCAATCAGCCCCAGCATTTT. The encoded protein is CASSEISINQPQHF.

This clonotype showed up many times. The chain links TRBV7-2 to TRBJ1-5, with D unclear. There are 13 residues in the CDR3. With 2 bases removed from V and 3 bases from J, the gap between germline ends came to 5 bases. Germline V lookup: CDR1 SGHTA, CDR2 FQGNSA. The CDR3 DNA sequence: TGTGCCAGCAGCTTAAGCAACAATCAGCCCCAGCATTTT. It specifies CASSLSNNQPQHF.

The table lists this clonotype with a few counts. The CDR3 nucleotides are TGTGCCAGCAGCCAGGCGGAGGGGAGCTATGGCTACACCTTC. Amino acid sequence: CASSQAEGSYGYTF. The gene calls are TRBV5-6 and TRBJ1-2; perhaps TRBD1 as D (5 bases). V was cut by 4 bases and J by 4 bases, with 14 bases left in between. CDR3 length: 14 amino acids. The germline V gene has CDR1 SGHDT and CDR2 YYEEEE.

This clonotype was detected many times. The V and J genes are TRBV11-2 and TRBJ1-4; no reliable D call. Germline lookup yields CDR1 SGHAT and CDR2 FQNNGV. This CDR3 spans 15 amino acids. V shed 3 bases and J shed 4 bases, with 12 bases lying between them. CDR3 loop: CASSLATSVNEKLFF. The CDR3 DNA is TGTGCCAGCAGCTTGGCGACCAGCGTTAATGAAAAACTGTTTTTT.

This clonotype was seen repeatedly, ten times or more. The rearrangement joins TRBV7-2 to TRBJ2-1; either TRBD1 or TRBD2 may supply D (5 bases each). The CDR3 sequence is 13 residues long. Germline-derived CDR1 and CDR2 are SGHTA and FQGNSA. V gave up 3 bases and J gave up 8 bases, with 11 bases separating them. The CDR3 spells CASSLGPVDEQFF. Here the CDR3 DNA reads TGTGCCAGCAGCTTGGGACCGGTGGATGAGCAGTTCTTC.

In this sample, this clonotype turned up many times. The rearrangement uses TRBV7-9 and TRBJ2-7, with D unresolved. CDR3 length: 15 amino acids. Germline assignment: CDR1 SEHNR and CDR2 FQNEAQ (reference sequence). Trimming removed 0 bases at V and 0 bases at J, with 9 bases between. CDR3 coding DNA: TGTGCCAGCAGCTTAGCTCCAGAATCCTCCTACGAGCAGTACTTC. Protein: CASSLAPESSYEQYF.